A selection of T cell receptor beta chains follows, all from one sample in a study of blood T cell repertoires in COVID-19. The method was immunoSEQ multiplex PCR; TCRdb's version includes in-frame clones alone and lacks a portion of them. This table has about 81,000 clones, roughly four fifths appearing once. Sequenced: peripheral blood. The source of these receptors is a human donor in a cohort sampled during active COVID-19. Both conserved end residues are part of each CDR3.

j_call v_call cdr3_aa
TRBJ1-2 TRBV19 CASSLARGYGYTF
TRBJ2-7 TRBV3-1/TRBV3-2 CASRPGQGNYEQYF
TRBJ2-5 TRBV14 CATLSPLRTSIQETQYF
TRBJ2-2 TRBV4-1 CASSQGQLNTGELFF
TRBJ1-2 TRBV23-1 CASSQSAGNSMVGYTF
TRBJ2-7 TRBV3-1/TRBV3-2 CASRQGQGHEQYF
TRBJ1-1 TRBV15 CATSRGRDVTTEAFF
TRBJ2-2 TRBV18 CASPNGTAHTGELFF
TRBJ2-7 TRBV6-2/TRBV6-3 CASSYYGPRGEQYF
TRBJ1-1 TRBV5-1 CASSPQQGVNTEAFF
TRBJ2-7 TRBV27 CASSTHAGGREQYF
TRBJ1-6 TRBV9 CASSANPTGPLHF
TRBJ2-7 TRBV6-5 CASSTGTGAYEQYF
TRBJ2-7 TRBV5-5 CASSLDRVYYEQYF
TRBJ2-6 TRBV15 CATSNGEGSGANVLTF
TRBJ1-5 TRBV19 CASSMYGQPQHF
TRBJ1-1 TRBV5-1 CASSPGGGSNTEAFF
TRBJ2-5 TRBV6-5 CASGNTQETQYF
TRBJ2-1 TRBV19 CASSMLTDNEQFF
TRBJ2-7 TRBV5-4 CASRNPRVGEQYF
TRBJ2-2 TRBV5-8 CASSPPGHNTGELFF
TRBJ1-5 TRBV30 CAWRKQGAPNQPQHF
TRBJ1-1 TRBV3-1/TRBV3-2 CASSRLLGGKNTEAFF
TRBJ1-2 TRBV27 CASSVALGYGYTF
TRBJ2-4 TRBV7-8 CASSLIAGGLAKNIQYF
TRBJ2-5 TRBV4-3 CASSQDWAGEETQYF
TRBJ1-2 TRBV4-3 CASSQDVFSAQTTYGYTF
TRBJ2-7 TRBV19 CASSSGGPSGEQYF
TRBJ1-1 TRBV6-5 CASLEGTGFQAFF
TRBJ2-6 TRBV5-1 CASSQVLSGANVLTF
TRBJ2-1 TRBV6-2/TRBV6-3 CASSYAGLAVYEQFF
TRBJ1-6 TRBV19 CASSIGSLSTYNSPLHF
TRBJ2-3 TRBV9 CASSGGRGSTDTQYF
TRBJ2-2 TRBV4-1 CASSKGTSGGANTGELFF
TRBJ2-3 TRBV5-1 CASCGGGAGSDTQYF
TRBJ1-1 TRBV18 CASSKGEGTEAFF